Shown below are 17 T cell receptor beta chains from a single sample sequenced in a study of blood T cells in healthy people across ages. The use of a sample-barcoded 5' primer and a J-beta primer mix characterized a second PCR of roughly 6 to 11 cycles. A single record per CDR3 protein comes from TCRdb applying MiXCR to the 5' RACE reads. The sample shows roughly 2 million distinct CDR3 sequences, roughly 50% of them seen only once. The sequencing sample was made of blood. The receptors stem from a woman aged 40 to 50 in good health.

The J gene is TRBJ1-2, the V gene TRBV7-9, with 8 bases identical to TRBD1. CDR1 is SEHNR and CDR2 is FQNEAQ in the germline V gene (reference sequence). Losses at the gene ends were 4 bases for V and 4 bases for J; bases not matched to a gene: 14. This CDR3 comprises 17 residues. The CDR3 spells CASSSPTDREMGYGYTF. The CDR3 DNA follows: TGTGCCAGCAGCTCCCCTACGGACAGGGAAATGGGCTATGGCTACACCTTC.

This chain joins TRBV10-3 and TRBJ2-3; unclear D gene. Germline assignment: CDR1 ENHRY and CDR2 SYGVKD. The CDR3 spans 14 residues. Trimming removed 5 bases at V and 2 bases at J, with 11 bases between. CDR3 bases: TGTGCCATCAGTAACCGGGCCTACACAGATACGCAGTATTTT. Encoded protein: CAISNRAYTDTQYF.

Regarding this clonotype: Mismatch with germline at one junction end may stem from a read error. The gene calls are TRBV27 and TRBJ1-5; TRBD1 agrees at 8 bases. Germline CDR1 is MNHEY and CDR2 is SMNVEV (reference sequence). This CDR3 is built from 17 residues. As DNA, the CDR3 is TGTGCTAGCAGTCCCCAAGGCGGGACAGGAAGCAATCAGCCCCAGCATTTT. Translated: CASSPQGGTGSNQPQHF.

This chain links TRBV6-2 or TRBV6-3 with TRBJ2-1; D is perhaps TRBD1 (6 bases). The germline V gene encodes CDR1 MNHEY and CDR2 SVGEGT. This CDR3 region has 16 residues. V was trimmed by 6 bases and J by 3 bases, leaving 18 bases between them. The CDR3 DNA sequence: TGTGCCAGCAGCACCCGAACAGGGCCTTTCTACAATGAGCAGTTCTTC. Encoded protein: CASSTRTGPFYNEQFF.

V is TRBV28 and J is TRBJ2-3, with D possibly matching TRBD2 (6 bases). This CDR3 contains 17 residues. Germline V lookup: CDR1 MDHEN, CDR2 SYDVKM. With 5 bases removed from V and 0 bases from J, the gap between germline ends came to 18 bases. In nucleotides, the CDR3 is TGTGCCAGCAGTCTCGCGCCGGGACTGGAGAGCACAGATACGCAGTATTTT. Protein sequence: CASSLAPGLESTDTQYF.

The CDR3: CASSLISGGAVYEQYF. In DNA form, the CDR3 reads TGTGCCAGCAGTTTGATTAGCGGGGGGGCGGTCTACGAGCAGTACTTC. The V call is TRBV28, the J call TRBJ2-4, with 11 bases aligning to TRBD2. The end of the DNA is better explained by TRBJ2-7, so the J call may be wrong. The CDR3 is 16 amino acids. Germline assignment: CDR1 MDHEN and CDR2 SYDVKM.

V and J are TRBV28 and TRBJ2-5, with TRBD2 identical over 7 bases. The CDR3 loop spans 16 amino acids. Germline V CDR1 and CDR2: MDHEN, SYDVKM. V dropped 4 bases and J dropped 4; count of bases not matched to a gene: 12. The chain's CDR3 is CASSSLRLALGETQYF. Written as DNA, the CDR3 is TGTGCCAGCAGTTCTCTCAGACTAGCCCTTGGAGAGACCCAGTACTTC. The whole variable domain, filled in from reference TRBV28 and TRBJ2-5, reads DVKVTQSSRYLVKRTGEKVFLECVQDMDHENMFWYRQDPGLGLRLIYFSYDVKMKEKGDIPEGYSVSREKKERFSLILESASTNQTSMYLCASSSLRLALGETQYFGPGTRLLVL.

The chain recombines TRBV5-1 with TRBJ2-1; D tentatively reads TRBD1 or TRBD2 (5 bases each). The length of the CDR3 is 14 residues. Germline-derived CDR1 and CDR2 are SGHRS and YFSETQ. V lost 3 bases and J 9 bases, leaving 16 bases between the germline ends. CDR3 in DNA: TGCGCCAGCAGCTCGCGATCCGGGGCCCCTGAGCAGTTCTTC. Protein: CASSSRSGAPEQFF. The full variable domain, in which reference TRBV5-1 and TRBJ2-1 provide the parts outside the CDR3, is KAGVTQTPRYLIKTRGQQVTLSCSPISGHRSVSWYQQTPGQGLQFLFEYFSETQRNKGNFPGRFSGRQFSNSRSEMNVSTLELGDSALYLCASSSRSGAPEQFFGPGTRLTVL.

This clonotype was found a few times. This chain joins TRBV5-1 and TRBJ2-7; 12 positions match TRBD1. The J segment lost 5 bases and the V segment lost 4 bases, leaving 7 bases of the junction unmatched. CDR3 length equals 15 residues. The germline V gene has CDR1 SGHRS and CDR2 YFSETQ. This CDR3 reads CASSPGTGGFHEQYF. CDR3 DNA sequence: TGCGCCAGCAGCCCCGGGACAGGGGGCTTCCACGAGCAGTACTTC.

The chain recombines TRBV2 with TRBJ2-5; TRBD2 matches 12 bases. The J call may be wrong; the DNA end is better matched by TRBJ2-4. The CDR3 sequence is 14 residues long. Germline lookup yields CDR1 SNHLY and CDR2 FYNNEI. The CDR3 DNA reads as TGTGCCAGCCTAGCGGGACTAGCGGGAAACATTCAGTACTTC. This gives the protein CASLAGLAGNIQYF.

This clonotype was counted at least ten times. V is TRBV20-1 and J is TRBJ2-1, with D perhaps matching TRBD2 (7 bases). The CDR3 runs to 16 residues. Trimming left V 0 bases short and J 2 bases short, with 14 bases between. Germline values: CDR1 DFQATT, CDR2 SNEGSKA (reference sequence). CDR3 DNA sequence: TGCAGTGCTAGAGAGGGGGGGGCGGAACCCTACAATGAGCAGTTCTTC. Encoded protein: CSAREGGAEPYNEQFF.

This clonotype was observed a few times. The chain carries TRBV5-6 and TRBJ1-1; D gene unclear. The CDR3 length is 13 residues. Germline V gene lookup returns CDR1 SGHDT and CDR2 YYEEEE. The V end was cut by 2 bases, the J end by 6 bases, with 11 bases between. CDR3 sequence reads: CASSFGSTPEAFF. CDR3 DNA: TGTGCCAGCAGCTTTGGCAGCACCCCTGAAGCTTTCTTT. Full variable domain (rest looked up from reference TRBV5-6 and TRBJ1-1): DAGVTQSPTHLIKTRGQQVTLRCSPKSGHDTVSWYQQALGQGPQFIFQYYEEEERQRGNFPDRFSGHQFPNYSSELNVNALLLGDSALYLCASSFGSTPEAFFGQGTRLTVV.

This clonotype was recorded at least ten times. The CDR3 DNA reads TGTGCCAGCAGCTTAGGGACAGGGGGCAATCAGCCCCAGCATTTT. It yields the protein CASSLGTGGNQPQHF. V is TRBV7-2 and J is TRBJ1-5; 9 positions agree with TRBD1. Germline V lookup: CDR1 SGHTA, CDR2 FQGNSA. The CDR3 contains 15 residues. With V trimmed by 1 base and J by 2 bases, 0 bases remained unmatched.

V and J are TRBV7-2 and TRBJ1-1; 7 nucleotides match TRBD1. CDR3 length: 16 residues. V lost 5 bases and J lost 4; bases outside the gene matches: 13. Germline V gene data show CDR1 as SGHTA and CDR2 as FQGNSA. CDR3: CASSKSTGMGGTEAFF. CDR3 nucleotides: TGTGCCAGCAGCAAGTCGACAGGGATGGGGGGCACTGAAGCTTTCTTT.

V is TRBV7-2 and J is TRBJ2-7; D is uncertain. CDR1 SGHTA and CDR2 FQGNSA come from the germline V gene. Trimming removed 5 bases from V and 7 bases from J, with 15 bases in between. The CDR3 spans 13 residues. The DNA for the CDR3 is TGTGCCAGCAGCATCTGGACGGATCAGGAGCAGTACTTC. Amino acid sequence: CASSIWTDQEQYF.

This chain connects TRBV7-2 to TRBJ2-5, with TRBD2 identical over 8 bases. The DNA end is a closer match to TRBJ2-7, so the J assignment may be wrong. Per the germline V gene, CDR1 is SGHTA and CDR2 is FQGNSA. This CDR3 is 14 amino acids long. The CDR3 reads CASSRPSAGGEQYF. DNA of the CDR3: TGTGCCAGCAGCCGACCGAGCGCGGGGGGCGAGCAGTACTTC.

This clonotype was seen just once. The CDR3 nucleotides are TGCAGTGCTCCCCAAGGACTAGATGTAACGCTGCAGTACTTC. This translates into CSAPQGLDVTLQYF. The chain has TRBV20-1 and TRBJ2-5; 7 positions agree with TRBD2. V trimming: 5 bases; J trimming: 11 bases; junction bases outside the gene matches: 17. Germline lookup yields CDR1 DFQATT and CDR2 SNEGSKA (reference sequence). The CDR3 has 14 amino acids.